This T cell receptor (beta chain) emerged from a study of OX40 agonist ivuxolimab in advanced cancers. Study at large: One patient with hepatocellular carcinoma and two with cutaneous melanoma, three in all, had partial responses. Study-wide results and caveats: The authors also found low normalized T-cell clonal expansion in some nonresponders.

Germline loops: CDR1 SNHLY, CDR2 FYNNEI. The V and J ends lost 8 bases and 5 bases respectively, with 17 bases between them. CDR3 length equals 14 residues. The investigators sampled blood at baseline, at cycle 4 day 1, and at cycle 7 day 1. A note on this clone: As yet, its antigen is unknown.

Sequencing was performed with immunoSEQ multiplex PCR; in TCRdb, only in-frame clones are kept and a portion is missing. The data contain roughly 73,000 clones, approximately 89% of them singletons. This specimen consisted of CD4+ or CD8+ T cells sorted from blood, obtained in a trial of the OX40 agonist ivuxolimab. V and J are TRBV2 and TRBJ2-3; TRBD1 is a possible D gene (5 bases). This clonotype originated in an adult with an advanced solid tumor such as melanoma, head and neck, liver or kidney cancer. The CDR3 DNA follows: TGTGCCAGCGCCGAAAGACAGCCTGAAGATACGCAGTATTTT. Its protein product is CASAERQPEDTQYF. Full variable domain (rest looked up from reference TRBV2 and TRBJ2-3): EPEVTQTPSHQVTQMGQEVILRCVPISNHLYFYWYRQILGQKVEFLVSFYNNEISEKSEIFDDQFSVERPDGSNFTLKIRSTKLEDSAMYFCASAERQPEDTQYFGPGTRLTVL.